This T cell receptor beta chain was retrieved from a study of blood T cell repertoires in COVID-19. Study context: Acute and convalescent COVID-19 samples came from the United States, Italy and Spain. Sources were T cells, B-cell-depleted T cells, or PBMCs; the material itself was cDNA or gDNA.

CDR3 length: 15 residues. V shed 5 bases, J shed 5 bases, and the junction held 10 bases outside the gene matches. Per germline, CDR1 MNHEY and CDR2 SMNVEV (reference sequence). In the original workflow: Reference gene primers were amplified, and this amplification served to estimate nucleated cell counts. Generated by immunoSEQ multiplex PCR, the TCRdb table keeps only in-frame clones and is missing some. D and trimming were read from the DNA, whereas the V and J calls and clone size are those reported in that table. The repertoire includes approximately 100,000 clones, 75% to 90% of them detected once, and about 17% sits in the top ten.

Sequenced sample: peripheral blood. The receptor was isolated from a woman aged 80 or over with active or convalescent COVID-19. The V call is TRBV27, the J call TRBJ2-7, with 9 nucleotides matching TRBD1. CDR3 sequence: CASSLRRQGVNEQYF. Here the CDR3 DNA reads TGTGCCAGCAGTCTAAGGCGACAGGGGGTCAACGAGCAGTACTTC.